This T cell receptor beta chain was identified in a study of tumor and adjacent non-tumor tissue in lung cancer. Looking at the study overall: Patients comprised some eleven adenocarcinoma, 2 squamous cell carcinoma and 1 small cell lung cancer. Study-level results: TCR diversity was significantly greater in tumor than normal lung tissue. In normal lung, the top 100 clones were significantly more dominant than in tumor.

The library came from three nested PCR rounds adapted from ARM-PCR protocols. In TCRdb, the multiplex PCR reads were re-called with MiXCR into one record per CDR3 protein. The sample holds about 100,000 distinct CDR3 sequences, 60% to 80% seen once. In the case of this clonotype: No antigen is known for it.

This CDR3 has 16 amino acids. In germline, CDR1 is DFQATT, CDR2 SNEGSKA (reference sequence). The template was RNA from unsorted bulk tissue. The normal lung tissue was taken more than 3 cm from the tumor edge. The genes are TRBV20-1 and TRBJ2-5; 14 bases are a match to TRBD2. The clonotype originates from a man aged 30 to 45 with non-small cell lung cancer. Sequenced sample: distant non-tumor lung tissue. The chain's CDR3 is CNAPPWGTSGSSAQYF. CDR3 in DNA: TGCAATGCCCCACCGTGGGGGACTAGCGGGAGCTCGGCCCAGTACTTC.